The entry below gives a single T cell receptor (beta chain) sequence along with its context. Its antigen is currently unknown. This sample stems from a study of cytomegalovirus exposure and HLA in healthy donors. General study points: The sole available immune exposure information was CMV serostatus. For most subjects, TCR beta sequences were reported to predict HLA-A and HLA-B alleles with accuracy.

The PCR contained 60 Vbeta and 13 Jbeta primers. The repertoire was sequenced with immunoSEQ multiplex PCR; TCRdb's copy has only in-frame clones and lacks some. Of about 150,000 clones listed, over 70% are singletons. Trimming at V came to 1 base and at J to 2 bases, leaving 1 base not matched to a gene. CDR1 is SNHLY, CDR2 FYNNEI, per germline. The CDR3 contains 16 residues. Sequencing was done on a sample of PBMCs. The clonotype comes from a man aged 25-45 years in good health and CMV-seropositive. The chain is built from TRBV2 and TRBJ2-1, with 11 positions matching TRBD2. In nucleotides, the CDR3 is TGTGCCAGCAGTGAAGGACTAGCGGGAACCTACAATGAGCAGTTCTTC. The encoded protein is CASSEGLAGTYNEQFF.